The source of this TCR beta chain is a study of beta chain features in type 1 diabetes. For the study at large: Healthy donors and patients showed comparable age, gender and cell yields. Findings of the study overall: HLA influence on TCRB rearrangement stayed unresolved here. The naive, central memory and Treg TCRB repertoires showed an apparent similarity that was greater among patients than among healthy donors.

In the case of this clone: Its antigen is not known.

This CDR3 has 15 residues. Germline assignment: CDR1 SGHTA and CDR2 FQGTGA. Trimming cost V 4 bases and J 0 bases, with 12 bases left between them. Markers CD45RO/CCR7/CD25/CD127/CD95/CD27 served to sort CD4+ naive, central memory, regulatory and stem cell-like memory cells. Every isolated RNA sample was fully reverse transcribed, so sequencing captured expressed TCRB transcripts. TCRdb's table, derived via immunoSEQ multiplex PCR, lists solely in-frame clones and lacks some. The repertoire holds 35,000 to 50,000 clones, with roughly 50% as singletons. Sequencing was performed on stem cell memory CD4+ T cells from blood. The gene calls are TRBV7-3 and TRBJ2-5, with D maybe TRBD2 (6 bases). The clonotype was recovered from a woman aged 25 to 39 in good health. The chain's CDR3 is CASSSGGEYQETQYF. DNA for the CDR3: TGTGCCAGCAGCTCCGGCGGGGAATACCAAGAGACCCAGTACTTC.